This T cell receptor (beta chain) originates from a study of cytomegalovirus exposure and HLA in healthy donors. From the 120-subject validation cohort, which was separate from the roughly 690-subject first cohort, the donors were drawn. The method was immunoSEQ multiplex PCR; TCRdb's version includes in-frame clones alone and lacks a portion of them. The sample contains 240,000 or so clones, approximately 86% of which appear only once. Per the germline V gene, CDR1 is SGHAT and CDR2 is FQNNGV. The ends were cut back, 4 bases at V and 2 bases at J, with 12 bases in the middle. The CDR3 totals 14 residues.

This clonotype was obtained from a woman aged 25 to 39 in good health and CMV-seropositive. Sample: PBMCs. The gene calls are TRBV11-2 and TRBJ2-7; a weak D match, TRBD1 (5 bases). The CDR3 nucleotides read TGTGCCAGCAGCTGGCCCAGGGATCCCTACGAGCAGTACTTC. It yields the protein CASSWPRDPYEQYF.